One and the same sample provided the 17 T cell receptor beta chains below, sequenced in a study of blood T cells in healthy people across ages. Alongside a J-beta primer mix, a sample-barcoded 5' primer served in a second PCR lasting about 7 to 12 cycles. TCRdb processed the 5' RACE reads anew with MiXCR; each CDR3 protein has one entry. The table records about 780,000 distinct CDR3 sequences, about 42% of them present only once. Sequenced material: blood. Source of these receptors: a man aged 80 or over in good health.

This clonotype was recorded a few times. The chain links TRBV12-3 or TRBV12-4 to TRBJ2-1, with TRBD2 matching over 7 bases. This CDR3 contains 12 residues. Unmatched junction bases numbered 3, after V lost 6 bases and J lost 7 bases. This chain's CDR3 is CASSRTRNEQFF. The CDR3 DNA follows: TGTGCCAGCAGCCGGACTAGAAATGAGCAGTTCTTC.

To note about this clonotype: This may come from a read error, since a much larger clone is one base off. The chain links TRBV10-3 to TRBJ2-3, with 13 nucleotides matching TRBD2. Unmatched junction bases numbered 4, after V lost 4 bases and J lost 3 bases. Germline V CDR1 and CDR2: ENHRY, SYGVKD. This CDR3 is 16 amino acids long. The CDR3 bases are TGTGCCATCAGTGGGCGGACTAGCGGGAGTACAGATACGCAGTATTTT. Protein product: CAISGRTSGSTDTQYF.

V is TRBV7-2 and J is TRBJ1-1; 7 nucleotides match TRBD1. Germline trimming cut 3 bases from V and 4 bases from J; bases unmatched to any gene: 5. Germline-derived CDR1 and CDR2 are SGHTA and FQGNSA. The CDR3 is 14 amino acids. In DNA form, the CDR3 reads TGTGCCAGCAGCTTGATGGAGGGGGCCACTGAAGCTTTCTTT. This codes for CASSLMEGATEAFF.

This clonotype was counted only a few times. This rearrangement joins TRBV5-1 to TRBJ1-1, with a possible D match to TRBD1 (6 bases). Germline V CDR1 and CDR2: SGHRS, YFSETQ. The V and J ends lost 4 bases and 6 bases respectively, with 16 bases between them. This CDR3 is built from 14 residues. CDR3: CASSPAGGPAEAFF. CDR3 nucleotides: TGCGCCAGCAGCCCGGCTGGGGGGCCTGCTGAAGCTTTCTTT.

The rearrangement uses TRBV21-1 and TRBJ1-2; the table's D call, TRBD1, was not checked against the DNA. TRBV21-1 is assigned pseudogene status. The CDR3 contains 16 residues. CDR3 nucleotide sequence: TGTGCCAGCAGCAAAGAGGGGCCAGCAGCTAACTATGGCTACACCTTC. Translating gives CASSKEGPAANYGYTF.

This chain connects TRBV10-3 to TRBJ2-5; perhaps D is TRBD1 or TRBD2 (5 bases each). V lost 6 bases to trimming and J lost 5 bases, with 13 bases between them. The germline V gene has CDR1 ENHRY and CDR2 SYGVKD. This CDR3 is built from 13 residues. CDR3 loop: CAISPRDGETQYF. CDR3 bases: TGTGCCATCAGCCCCAGGGACGGGGAGACCCAGTACTTC.

The chain combines TRBV10-3 with TRBJ2-2; TRBD2 agrees at 14 bases. The CDR3 has 18 residues. V lost 1 base to trimming and J lost 3 bases; unmatched junction nucleotides: 4. Germline V gene data show CDR1 as ENHRY and CDR2 as SYGVKD. CDR3 sequence (DNA): TGTGCCATCAGTGAGTACGGGACTAGCGGGAGCGACACCGGGGAGCTGTTTTTT. Translated: CAISEYGTSGSDTGELFF.

The chain has TRBV29-1 and TRBJ2-7, with D unclear. Germline V gene lookup returns CDR1 SQVTM and CDR2 ANQGSEA. The CDR3 is made up of 12 amino acids. Deletions cut 4 bases from V and 2 bases from J, with 9 bases between. The CDR3 sequence: CSVGGNPYEQYF. The CDR3 DNA is TGCAGCGTTGGTGGGAACCCCTACGAGCAGTACTTC.

This clonotype was recorded at least ten times. This may be a read error: a much more frequent sequence differs by one nucleotide. The chain couples TRBV5-1 to TRBJ2-7, with D hard to call. CDR1 is SGHRS and CDR2 is YFSETQ in the germline V gene. Trimming removed 3 bases from V and 7 bases from J, with 8 bases in between. The CDR3 has 11 residues. Written as DNA, the CDR3 is TGCGCCAGCAGCTCTTTCAATGAGCAGTACTTC. It encodes CASSSFNEQYF. Based on the CDR3 plus reference TRBV5-1 and TRBJ2-7, the full variable domain is KAGVTQTPRYLIKTRGQQVTLSCSPISGHRSVSWYQQTPGQGLQFLFEYFSETQRNKGNFPGRFSGRQFSNSRSEMNVSTLELGDSALYLCASSSFNEQYFGPGTRLTVT.

In this sample, this clonotype turned up many times. V and J are TRBV9 and TRBJ1-4; 9 nucleotides agree with TRBD1. J was trimmed by 5 bases and V by 3 bases; bases with no gene match: 5. The CDR3 consists of 15 residues. Germline CDR1 and CDR2: SGDLS and YYNGEE. The CDR3 sequence is CASSDDRGANEKLFF. The CDR3 bases are TGTGCCAGCAGCGACGACAGGGGGGCCAATGAAAAACTGTTTTTT.

For this clonotype: This may come from a read error, since a much larger clone is one base off. J is TRBJ2-5 and V is TRBV20-1; TRBD1 matches at 9 bases. V shed 6 bases and J 11 bases; nucleotides not matched to a gene: 19. The germline V gene encodes CDR1 DFQATT and CDR2 SNEGSKA (reference sequence). CDR3 length equals 15 residues. The CDR3 reads CSAAGGQGSNNEQYF. In DNA form, the CDR3 reads TGCAGTGCCGCGGGCGGACAGGGGTCGAATAATGAGCAGTACTTC.

This clonotype has a count of ten or more. J is TRBJ2-3 and V is TRBV12-3 or TRBV12-4; the D call may be TRBD1 or TRBD2 (5 bases each). V was cut by 3 bases and J by 6 bases, with 16 bases left in between. This CDR3 is built from 15 residues. The DNA of the CDR3 is TGTGCCAGCAGTTTCGGGACCAGACCGTCTGATACGCAGTATTTT. Its protein product is CASSFGTRPSDTQYF.

In regard to this clonotype: Since a much larger clone is just one base distant, this may be a read error. The chain has TRBV5-1 and TRBJ2-7; D is ambiguous. Germline assignment: CDR1 SGHRS and CDR2 YFSETQ. The CDR3 spans 14 residues. V lost 4 bases and J lost 0, with 11 bases in between. In nucleotides, the CDR3 is TGCGCCAGCAGCGCAGGCCTAGTCTCCTACGAGCAGTACTTC. Translation gives CASSAGLVSYEQYF.

There are a few counts of this clonotype. The J gene is TRBJ2-5, the V gene TRBV7-3; 10 bases align to TRBD1. The CDR3 runs to 15 residues. Germline V gene lookup returns CDR1 SGHTA and CDR2 FQGTGA. V was clipped by 5 bases and J by 3 bases; unmatched bases: 6. The CDR3 spells CASSPGTGVEETQYF. CDR3 DNA: TGTGCCAGCAGCCCGGGGACAGGGGTTGAAGAGACCCAGTACTTC.

The chain recombines TRBV3-1 with TRBJ1-2; D possibly corresponds to TRBD1 (5 bases). The CDR3 consists of 13 residues. V lost 2 bases to trimming and J lost 7 bases, with 11 bases between them. Germline V CDR1 and CDR2: LGHDT, YNNKEL (reference sequence). In DNA, the CDR3 is TGTGCCAGCAGCCAACAGGGAATGAGTGGCTACACCTTC. Translated: CASSQQGMSGYTF.

This clonotype was counted a few times. The chain links TRBV12-3 or TRBV12-4 to TRBJ1-2; D is undetermined. The V end was cut by 2 bases, the J end by 0 bases, with 10 bases between. CDR3 length: 15 residues. The CDR3 region has the DNA TGTGCCAGCAGTTTACGAGGCGAAACTAACTATGGCTACACCTTC. This translates into CASSLRGETNYGYTF.

The chain joins TRBV6-5 to TRBJ1-2, with a weak D call TRBD1 (5 bases). The CDR3 covers 13 residues. V was trimmed by 5 bases and J by 4 bases, leaving 11 bases between them. Per germline, CDR1 MNHEY and CDR2 SVGAGI. CDR3 bases: TGTGCCAGCAGTCGTTTGGACACCTATGGCTACACCTTC. Translation: CASSRLDTYGYTF.